This T cell receptor (beta chain) was retrieved from a study of T cells in Graves' hyperthyroidism and ophthalmopathy. Study results and limitations: Ophthalmopathy prediction by the model preceded onset by a median roughly 6.3 months.

Clinical symptoms, serum thyroxine and TRAb, thyroid ultrasound and orbital computed tomography were used for the diagnoses. The table lists this clonotype with many counts. Its antigen is currently unknown. Germline V CDR1 and CDR2: GTSNPN, SVGIG (reference sequence). V lost 0 bases and J lost 6, with 14 bases in between. CDR3 size: 14 residues. There were TCR beta CDR3 regions amplified from RNA transcripts. With the HTBI primer set, the TCR CDR3 went through a first round of RT-PCR. Via MiXCR, TCRdb re-called the multiplex PCR reads, giving one row per CDR3 protein. The sample consists of 400,000 to 550,000 distinct CDR3 sequences, 14% of them appearing once.

Sequenced: blood. The chain recombines TRBV30 with TRBJ1-1; maybe TRBD1 (6 bases). The TCR comes from a woman younger than 30 with Graves' hyperthyroidism. The CDR3 DNA is TGTGCCTGGAGTGTCCTTAACCCAGGGGCTGAAGCTTTCTTT. Its translation: CAWSVLNPGAEAFF.